This entry describes one TCR beta chain. This record belongs to a study of blood T cell repertoires in COVID-19. Background on the study: Some COVID-19 samples were acute and others convalescent; all came from the United States, Italy and Spain. PBMCs, B-cell-depleted T cells, or T cells provided the cDNA or gDNA that made up the material.

TCRdb keeps only in-frame clones here, not all; method: immunoSEQ multiplex PCR. The table has roughly 240,000 clones, around 85% seen once. V lost 2 bases to trimming and J lost 9 bases, with 10 bases between them. The CDR3 contains 12 residues. In germline, CDR1 is WNHNN, CDR2 SYGVQD (reference sequence). This study enrolled people aged about 18 to 100 from 24 US geographic areas. Categorization into cohorts depended on clinical history that participants reported. The receptor was derived from a woman between 45 and 60 years old with acute COVID-19. The sample was PBMCs or T cells enriched from blood (not recorded which). V and J are TRBV10-1 and TRBJ1-1; tentative D call: TRBD1 (5 bases). Here the CDR3 reads CASSEGQGKAFF. The CDR3 DNA is TGCGCCAGCAGTGAGGGGCAGGGTAAAGCTTTCTTT.